This TCR beta chain is from a study of cytomegalovirus exposure and HLA in healthy donors. Across the whole study: Sequencing of about 179 million T cells in an earlier analysis found 100 million to 140 million unique TCR beta sequences. Genotyping of 400 or so donors showed that 70% to 90% belonged to the Caucasian-associated ancestry cluster.

Despite likely unrecorded immune exposures, the donors were nominally healthy at the time of sampling. With respect to this clone: The antigen is undetermined.

Study-level points and caveats: The investigators catalogued some 150 TCR beta chains as cytomegalovirus-associated.

The primer mix had 60 Vbeta and 13 Jbeta primers. Sequenced by immunoSEQ multiplex PCR; TCRdb stores in-frame clones only, minus some. The sample has more than 80,000 clones; 64% are singletons. The V gene lost 2 bases and the J gene lost 4 bases, with 17 bases spanning the gap. Per germline, CDR1 SGHDN and CDR2 FVKESK. The CDR3 is 16 amino acids. This clonotype was obtained from a human donor in good health. J is TRBJ1-1 and V is TRBV14; the D is unclear. The material sequenced was PBMCs. Here the CDR3 reads CASSQPLRPRGTEAFF. As DNA, the CDR3 is TGTGCCAGCAGCCAACCCTTGAGGCCCCGAGGCACTGAAGCTTTCTTT.